A selection of T cell receptor beta chains follows, all from one sample in a study of cytomegalovirus exposure and HLA in healthy donors. The protocol was immunoSEQ multiplex PCR, while the TCRdb copy is restricted to in-frame clones and leaves out a portion. The data show about 82,000 clones, with about nine tenths seen just once and around 2.3% held by the top ten. The sequenced sample was PBMCs. All receptors come from a man aged 18 to 29 in good health and CMV-seronegative. Both conserved end residues are trimmed from each CDR3.

TRBJ2-7	TRBV28	ASSWPRGSTYEQY
TRBJ2-7	TRBV7-9	SSSLSGRVSYEQY
TRBJ2-1	TRBV29-1	SVSGRAGNEQF
TRBJ2-2	TRBV27	ASSSGLAGGELF
TRBJ1-4	TRBV15	ATSRDVAATNEKLF
TRBJ1-2	TRBV28	ASSNDRGQDYGYT
TRBJ1-2	TRBV14	ASSQSLDGYT
TRBJ1-2	TRBV9	ASSHGGDRGGYT
TRBJ2-7	TRBV4-1	ASSQGLAGPWEQY
TRBJ1-1	TRBV5-1	ASSSDLNTEAF
TRBJ2-5	TRBV6-1	ASSEIRTGQETQY
TRBJ1-1	TRBV6-5	ASSYWAGDRKTEAF
TRBJ2-7	TRBV28	ASSRTGGWYEQY
TRBJ2-7	TRBV9	ASSPYGVGGISYEQY
TRBJ2-1	TRBV7-2	ASSWGTGENEQF
TRBJ2-3	TRBV5-1	ASSLGVLTDTQY
TRBJ2-1	TRBV27	AASVSASSYNEQF
TRBJ1-5	TRBV6-4	ASSETAFGPQH
TRBJ1-6	TRBV7-6	ASSLFGVQSPLH
TRBJ2-1	TRBV5-5	ASSLVGQAYNEQF
TRBJ1-2	TRBV18	ASSPARALSGYT
TRBJ2-6	TRBV5-8	ASSLVFGTGHWAGANVLT
TRBJ2-1	TRBV28	ASSRGTSGRGNEQF
.	TRBV19	ASSPIRDKRSYEQY
TRBJ2-3	TRBV7-9	SSSFFPSGRTDTQY
TRBJ2-1	TRBV4-3	ASSQERTNQNEQF
TRBJ2-7	TRBV4-2	ASSQGLAGGPCEQY
TRBJ1-1	TRBV6-5	ASSWALALNTEAF
TRBJ2-7	TRBV11-3	ASSWGRGSHEQY
TRBJ2-2	TRBV9	ASSVQAGVGTGELF
TRBJ2-1	TRBV5-1	ASSLVSSSYNEQF
TRBJ1-1	TRBV12-5	ASGLGQQNTEAF
TRBJ1-4	TRBV5-1	ASSLGHGNEKLF
TRBJ2-7	TRBV19	ASSKTGDSYEQY
TRBJ2-5	TRBV7-2	ASSLAGGETQY
TRBJ1-5	TRBV18	ASSRKPGQGAGSNQPQH
TRBJ2-5	TRBV28	ASSRSGVLGEQY
TRBJ1-1	TRBV11-2	ASSLGPMNTEAF
TRBJ1-2	TRBV6-1	ASSGPPGYGYT
TRBJ2-3	TRBV10-3	AISEPRTGHITDTQY
TRBJ2-1	TRBV9	ASSVGAGVGVGSYNEQF
TRBJ2-7	TRBV30	AWSLGGRANEQY
TRBJ2-3	TRBV27	ASSLRTSGRGADTQY
TRBJ2-7	TRBV28	ASSFRGAPTFSREQY